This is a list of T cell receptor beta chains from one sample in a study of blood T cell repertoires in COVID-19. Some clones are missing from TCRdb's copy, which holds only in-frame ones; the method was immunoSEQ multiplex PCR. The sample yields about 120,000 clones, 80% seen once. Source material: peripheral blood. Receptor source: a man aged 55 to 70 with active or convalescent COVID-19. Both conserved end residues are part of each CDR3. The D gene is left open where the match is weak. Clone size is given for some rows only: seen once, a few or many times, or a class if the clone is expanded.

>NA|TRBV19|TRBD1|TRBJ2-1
TGTGCCAGTAAGGTAGTCGGGACAGCTAGCCTCGAGCAGTTCTTC
CASKVVGTASLEQFF
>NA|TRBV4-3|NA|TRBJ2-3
TGCGCCAGCAGCCAAGGCCCCAGGGATACGCAGTATTTT
CASSQGPRDTQYF
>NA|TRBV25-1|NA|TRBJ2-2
TGTGCCAGCAGTGAATCGGTGGAGCTGTTTTTT
CASSESVELFF
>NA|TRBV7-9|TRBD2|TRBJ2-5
TGTGCCAGCAGCTTAGGGGGCAGGAGCGGGAGCGTCGGAGAGACCCAGTACTTC
CASSLGGRSGSVGETQYF
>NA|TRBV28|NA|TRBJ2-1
TGTGCCAGTCCCTTCAGTGGGGCCTCGTCCTACAATGAGCAGTTCTTC
CASPFSGASSYNEQFF
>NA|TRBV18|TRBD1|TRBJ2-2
TGTGCCAGCTCACCCCGTAGGACAGGGGACGGGGAGCTGTTTTTT
CASSPRRTGDGELFF
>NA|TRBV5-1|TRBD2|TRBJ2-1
TGCGCCAGCGAGGATTTGGCGGCGGGAGGACACAATGAGCAGTTCTTC
CASEDLAAGGHNEQFF
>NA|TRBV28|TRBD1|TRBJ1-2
TGTGCCACCAGGGACAGGGGGAGCTATGGCTACACCTTC
CATRDRGSYGYTF
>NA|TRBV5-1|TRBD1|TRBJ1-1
TGCGCCAGCAGTTTAAGGACAGGGGATGAGACGGCTTTCTTT
CASSLRTGDETAFF
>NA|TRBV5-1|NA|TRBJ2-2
TGCGCCAGCGGATTGTCCCCTACTTCGGCGGACACCGGGGAGCTGTTTTTT
CASGLSPTSADTGELFF
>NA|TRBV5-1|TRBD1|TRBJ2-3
TGCGCCAGCAGAGGGGGCGGAGAAGTACCAGATACGCAGTATTTT
CASRGGGEVPDTQYF
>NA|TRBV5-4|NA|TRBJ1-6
TGTGCCACCAGCGGGGCCCCCAACGATAATTCACCCCTCCACTTT
CATSGAPNDNSPLHF
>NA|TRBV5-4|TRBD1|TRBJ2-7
TGTGCCAGCAGCCCACCGACCGGGACAGGAAACTACGAGCAGTACTTC
CASSPPTGTGNYEQYF
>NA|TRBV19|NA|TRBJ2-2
TGTGCCAGTAGTATAGATACGGCCACACTACACCCCACCGGGGAGCTGTTTTTT
CASSIDTATLHPTGELFF
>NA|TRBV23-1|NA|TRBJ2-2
TGCGCCAGCAGTCCTCAAGGGGAAACCGGGGAGCTGTTTTTT
CASSPQGETGELFF
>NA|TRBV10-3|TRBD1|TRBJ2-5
TGTGCCATCAGTATCCCCGGGACAGGACAAGAGACCCAGTACTTC
CAISIPGTGQETQYF
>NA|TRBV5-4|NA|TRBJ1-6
TGTGCCAGCAGCTTGGCGTTGAGTCAGGGCCTAAATTCACCCCTCCACTTT
CASSLALSQGLNSPLHF
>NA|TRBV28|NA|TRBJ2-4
TGTGCCAGCAGTTTAGGAGGGCCCAACATTCAGTACTTC
CASSLGGPNIQYF
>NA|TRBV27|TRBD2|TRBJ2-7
TGTGCCAGCAGCTTGGGACTAGCGGGAGTAGGCGAGCAGTACTTC
CASSLGLAGVGEQYF
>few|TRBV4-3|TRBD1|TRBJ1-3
TGCGCCAGCAGCCAAGATCTAGTGTCAGGGGGCAACCGTGTCGGCTCTGGAAACACCATATATTTT
CASSQDLVSGGNRVGSGNTIYF
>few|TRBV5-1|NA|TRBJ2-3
TGCGCCAGCAGCTTGGCCAGGTTTCAAGCAGATACGCAGTATTTT
CASSLARFQADTQYF
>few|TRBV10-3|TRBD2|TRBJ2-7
TGTGCCATCAGTGAGCCCCTGGGCGGGAGGGACTACGAGCAGTACTTC
CAISEPLGGRDYEQYF
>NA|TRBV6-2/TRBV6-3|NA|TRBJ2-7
TGTGCCAGCAGTTGGACTGATTCCTACGAGCAGTACTTC
CASSWTDSYEQYF
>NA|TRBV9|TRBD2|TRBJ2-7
TGTGCCAGCAGCGCCCGGGGACTAGATGGGGAGCAGTACTTC
CASSARGLDGEQYF
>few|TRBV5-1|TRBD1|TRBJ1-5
TGCGCCAGCAGCTTGGGGGACAGGGTGGGGAGGCAGCCCCAGCATTTT
CASSLGDRVGRQPQHF
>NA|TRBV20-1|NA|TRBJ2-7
TGCAGTGCCGTACCTAAAGACGAGCAGTACTTC
CSAVPKDEQYF
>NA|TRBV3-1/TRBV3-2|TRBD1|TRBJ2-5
TGTGCCAGCAGCCAAGGTGGGACAGGGGTAGAGACCCAGTACTTC
CASSQGGTGVETQYF
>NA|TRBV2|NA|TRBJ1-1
TGTGCCAGCAATCTAGGGAGGGACACTGAAGCTTTCTTT
CASNLGRDTEAFF
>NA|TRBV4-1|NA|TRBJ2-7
TGCGCCAGCAGCCAAGGGCAGTTATACGAGCAGTACTTC
CASSQGQLYEQYF
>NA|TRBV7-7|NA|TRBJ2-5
TGTGCCAGCAGCCCCAGAGGAGGGGGCCCCCAAGAGACCCAGTACTTC
CASSPRGGGPQETQYF
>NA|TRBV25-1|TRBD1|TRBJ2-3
TGTGCCAGCAGTGGCCGGGACAGGGTGACAGATACGCAGTATTTT
CASSGRDRVTDTQYF
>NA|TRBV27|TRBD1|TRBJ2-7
TGTGCCAGCAGTTTCGAGGACAGGGGGTACGAGCAGTACTTC
CASSFEDRGYEQYF